This T cell receptor (beta chain) was captured by sequencing in a study of blood T cell repertoires in COVID-19. The wider study: Samples came from the United States, Italy and Spain, spanning acute and convalescent COVID-19.

Assay: immunoSEQ multiplex PCR; the TCRdb copy retains only in-frame clones and omits some. The sample consists of 81,000 or so clones, roughly 82% of them appearing once. V was cut by 0 bases and J by 3 bases, with 8 bases left in between. Germline V gives CDR1 LNHNV, CDR2 YYDKDF (reference sequence). This CDR3 comprises 15 residues. Sequencing input: peripheral blood. This receptor was obtained from a man over 45 with active COVID-19. V and J are TRBV15 and TRBJ2-2; D may be TRBD1 (6 bases). The CDR3 bases are TGTGCCACCAGCAGAGAGGGGGCTGACACCGGGGAGCTGTTTTTT. Translated: CATSREGADTGELFF.